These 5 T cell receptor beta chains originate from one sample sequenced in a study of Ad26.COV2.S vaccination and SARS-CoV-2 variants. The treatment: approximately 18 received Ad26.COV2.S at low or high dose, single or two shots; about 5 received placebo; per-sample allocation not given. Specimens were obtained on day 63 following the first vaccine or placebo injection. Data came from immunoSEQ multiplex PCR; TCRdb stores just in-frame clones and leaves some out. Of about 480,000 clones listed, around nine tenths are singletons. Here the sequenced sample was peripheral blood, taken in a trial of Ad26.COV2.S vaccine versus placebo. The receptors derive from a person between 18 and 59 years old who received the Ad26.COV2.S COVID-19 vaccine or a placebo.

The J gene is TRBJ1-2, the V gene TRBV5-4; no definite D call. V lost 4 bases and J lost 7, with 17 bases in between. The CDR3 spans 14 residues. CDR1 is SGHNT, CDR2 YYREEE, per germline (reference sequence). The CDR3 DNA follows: TGTGCCAGCAGCGGCGAAGGTGGACTGGGTGGCTACACCTTC. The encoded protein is CASSGEGGLGGYTF. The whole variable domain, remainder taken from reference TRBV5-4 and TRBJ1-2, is ETGVTQSPTHLIKTRGQQVTLRCSSQSGHNTVSWYQQALGQGPQFIFQYYREEENGRGNFPPRFSGLQFPNYSSELNVNALELDDSALYLCASSGEGGLGGYTFGSGTRLTVV.

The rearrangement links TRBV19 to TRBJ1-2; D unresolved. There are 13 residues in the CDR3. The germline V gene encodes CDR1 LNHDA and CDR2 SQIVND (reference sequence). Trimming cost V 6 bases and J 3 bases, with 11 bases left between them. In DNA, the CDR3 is TGTGCCAGTAGGCGGGAAGAGGACTATGGCTACACCTTC. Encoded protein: CASRREEDYGYTF. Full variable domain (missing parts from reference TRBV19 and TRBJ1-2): DGGITQSPKYLFRKEGQNVTLSCEQNLNHDAMYWYRQDPGQGLRLIYYSQIVNDFQKGDIAEGYSVSREKKESFPLTVTSAQKNPTAFYLCASRREEDYGYTFGSGTRLTVV.

CDR3 coding DNA: TGTGCCTGGACGAGGAGGGGACAGGTGAACACTGAAGCTTTCTTT. This gives the protein CAWTRRGQVNTEAFF. V is TRBV30 and J is TRBJ1-1; the match to TRBD1 covers 8 bases. The germline CDR1 and CDR2 sequences are GTSNPN and SVGIG (reference sequence). Trimming removed 4 bases from V and 0 bases from J; junction bases left unmatched: 7. The CDR3 is 15 residues long.

The CDR3 bases are TGTGCCAGCAGCGTAGCGGGAGCACCCGGGGCCAACGTCCTGACTTTC. It codes for CASSVAGAPGANVLTF. The J gene is TRBJ2-6, the V gene TRBV9; TRBD2 might be the D (6 bases). CDR1 is SGDLS and CDR2 is YYNGEE in the germline V gene. The CDR3 has 16 residues. V was trimmed by 0 bases and J by 4 bases, leaving 11 bases between them. The variable domain in full, completed from reference TRBV9 and TRBJ2-6, reads DSGVTQTPKHLITATGQRVTLRCSPRSGDLSVYWYQQSLDQGLQFLIQYYNGEERAKGNILERFSAQQFPDLHSELNLSSLELGDSALYFCASSVAGAPGANVLTFGAGSRLTVL.

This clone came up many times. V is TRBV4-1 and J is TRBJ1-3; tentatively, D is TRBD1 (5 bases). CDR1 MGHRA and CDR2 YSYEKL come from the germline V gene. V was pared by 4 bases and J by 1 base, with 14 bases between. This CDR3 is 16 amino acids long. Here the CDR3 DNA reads TGCGCCAGCAGCCGCGCGTTCGGGGGTTCTGGAAACACCATATATTTT. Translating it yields CASSRAFGGSGNTIYF.